The entry below describes one TCR beta chain. The sample belongs to a study of blood T cell repertoires in COVID-19. Study-wide background: Collection of acute and convalescent COVID-19 samples took place in the United States, Italy and Spain. Sources were T cells, B-cell-depleted T cells, or PBMCs; the material itself was cDNA or gDNA.

The CDR3 length is 16 residues. Between the trimmed V and J ends, which lost 3 bases and 0 bases, there was a span of 12 bases. CDR1 and CDR2 (germline): KGHSH, LQKENI. Authors' processing steps: Nucleated cell number was recorded as an estimate derived from reference gene primer amplification. Only in-frame clones appear in the TCRdb table, and some are missing; sequencing was by immunoSEQ multiplex PCR. V and J calls and clone size are copied from that table; D and trimming were computed from the DNA. This sample carries under 350,000 clones, around 90% of them seen once, and the ten largest clones take approximately 2.2%.

The sequence came from a man aged 45 to 65 with acute or convalescent COVID-19. The rearrangement uses TRBV18 and TRBJ1-3, with D possibly TRBD1 on 6 matching bases. Material for sequencing was peripheral blood. DNA for the CDR3: TGTGCCAGCTCACCTGCTTCACAGGGCTCTGGAAACACCATATATTTT. This translates into CASSPASQGSGNTIYF.